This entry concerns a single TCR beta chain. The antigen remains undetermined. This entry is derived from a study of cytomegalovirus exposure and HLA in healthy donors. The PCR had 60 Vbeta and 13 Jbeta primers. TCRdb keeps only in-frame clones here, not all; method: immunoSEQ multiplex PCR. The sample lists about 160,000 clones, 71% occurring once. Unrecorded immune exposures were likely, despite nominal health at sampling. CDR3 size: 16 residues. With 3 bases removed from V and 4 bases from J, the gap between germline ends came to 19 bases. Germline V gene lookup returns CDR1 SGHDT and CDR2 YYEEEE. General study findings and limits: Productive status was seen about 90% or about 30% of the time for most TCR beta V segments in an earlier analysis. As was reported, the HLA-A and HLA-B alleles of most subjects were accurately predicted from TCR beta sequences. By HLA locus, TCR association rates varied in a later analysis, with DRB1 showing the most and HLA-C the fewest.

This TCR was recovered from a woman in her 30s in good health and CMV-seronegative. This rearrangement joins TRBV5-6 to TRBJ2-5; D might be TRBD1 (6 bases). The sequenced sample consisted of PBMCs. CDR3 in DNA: TGTGCCAGCAGCTACCCCCACAGGGATAGGGGAGAGACCCAGTACTTC. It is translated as CASSYPHRDRGETQYF.